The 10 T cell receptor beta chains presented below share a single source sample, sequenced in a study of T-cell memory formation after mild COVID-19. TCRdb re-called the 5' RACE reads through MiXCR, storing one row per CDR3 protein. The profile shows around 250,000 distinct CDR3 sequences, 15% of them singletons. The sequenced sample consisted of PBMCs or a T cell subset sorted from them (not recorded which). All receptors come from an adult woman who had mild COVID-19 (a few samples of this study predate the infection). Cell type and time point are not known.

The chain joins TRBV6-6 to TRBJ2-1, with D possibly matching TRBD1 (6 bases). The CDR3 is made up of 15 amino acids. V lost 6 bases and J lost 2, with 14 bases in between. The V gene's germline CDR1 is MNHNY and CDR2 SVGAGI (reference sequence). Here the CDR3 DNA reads TGTGCCAGCAGCGCCCAGGGGCAGACCTACAATGAGCAGTTCTTC. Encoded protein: CASSAQGQTYNEQFF.

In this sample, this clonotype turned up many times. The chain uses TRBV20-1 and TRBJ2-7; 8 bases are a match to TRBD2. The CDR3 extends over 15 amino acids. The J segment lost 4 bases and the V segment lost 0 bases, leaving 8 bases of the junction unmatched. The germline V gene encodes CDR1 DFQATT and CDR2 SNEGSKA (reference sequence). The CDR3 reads CSARESGGIAYEQYF. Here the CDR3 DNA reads TGCAGTGCTAGAGAGTCGGGAGGGATTGCGTACGAGCAGTACTTC.

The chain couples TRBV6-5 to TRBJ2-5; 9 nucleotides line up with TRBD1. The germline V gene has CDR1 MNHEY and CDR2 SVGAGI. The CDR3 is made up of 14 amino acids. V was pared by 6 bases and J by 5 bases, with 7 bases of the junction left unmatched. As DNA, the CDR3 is TGTGCCAGCAGGTCGGACAGGGGACGGGAGACCCAGTACTTC. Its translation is CASRSDRGRETQYF.

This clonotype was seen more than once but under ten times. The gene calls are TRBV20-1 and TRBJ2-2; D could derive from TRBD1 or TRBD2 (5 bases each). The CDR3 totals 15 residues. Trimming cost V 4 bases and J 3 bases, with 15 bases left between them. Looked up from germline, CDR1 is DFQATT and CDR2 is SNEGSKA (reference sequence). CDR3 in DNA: TGCAGTGCTATGCCCGGGATAGGGGACACCGGGGAGCTGTTTTTT. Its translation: CSAMPGIGDTGELFF.

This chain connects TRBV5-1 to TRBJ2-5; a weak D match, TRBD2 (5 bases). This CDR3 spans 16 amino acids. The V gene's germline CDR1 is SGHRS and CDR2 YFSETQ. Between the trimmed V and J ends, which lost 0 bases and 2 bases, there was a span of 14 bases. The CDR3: CASSLVGLPRQETQYF. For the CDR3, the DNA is TGCGCCAGCAGCTTGGTTGGACTTCCCCGGCAAGAGACCCAGTACTTC. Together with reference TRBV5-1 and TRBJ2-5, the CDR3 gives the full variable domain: KAGVTQTPRYLIKTRGQQVTLSCSPISGHRSVSWYQQTPGQGLQFLFEYFSETQRNKGNFPGRFSGRQFSNSRSEMNVSTLELGDSALYLCASSLVGLPRQETQYFGPGTRLLVL.

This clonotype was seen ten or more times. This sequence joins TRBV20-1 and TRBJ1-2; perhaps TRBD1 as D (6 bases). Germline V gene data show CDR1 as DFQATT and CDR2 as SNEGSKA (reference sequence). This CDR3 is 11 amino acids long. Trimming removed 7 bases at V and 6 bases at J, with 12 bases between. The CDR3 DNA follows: TGCAGTGTTCAGGGGACAAATGGCTACACCTTC. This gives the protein CSVQGTNGYTF.

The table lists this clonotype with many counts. DNA of the CDR3: TGTGCCAGCAGCTTGCGGGGTAGCGGGGGGGTCCAAGAGACCCAGTACTTC. Residues: CASSLRGSGGVQETQYF. V is TRBV5-5 and J is TRBJ2-5; TRBD2 matches at 11 bases. CDR1 is SGHKS, CDR2 YYEKEE, per germline (reference sequence). After removal of 1 base from V and 1 base from J, the junction contained 6 bases not matched to a gene. The CDR3 is 17 amino acids.

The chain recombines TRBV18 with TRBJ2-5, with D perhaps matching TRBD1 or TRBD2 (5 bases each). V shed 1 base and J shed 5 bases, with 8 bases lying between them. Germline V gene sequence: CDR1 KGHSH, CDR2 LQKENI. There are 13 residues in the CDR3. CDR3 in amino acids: CASSPHWGETQYF. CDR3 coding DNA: TGTGCCAGCTCACCACACTGGGGGGAGACCCAGTACTTC. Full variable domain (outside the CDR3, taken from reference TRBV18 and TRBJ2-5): NAGVMQNPRHLVRRRGQEARLRCSPMKGHSHVYWYRQLPEEGLKFMVYLQKENIIDESGMPKERFSAEFPKEGPSILRIQQVVRGDSAAYFCASSPHWGETQYFGPGTRLLVL.

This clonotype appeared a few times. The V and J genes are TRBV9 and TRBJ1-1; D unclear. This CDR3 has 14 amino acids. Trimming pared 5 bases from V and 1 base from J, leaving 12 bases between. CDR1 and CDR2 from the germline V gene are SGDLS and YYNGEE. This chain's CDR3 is CASSPRVGNTEAFF. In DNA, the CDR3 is TGTGCCAGCAGTCCTCGGGTTGGGAACACTGAAGCTTTCTTT.

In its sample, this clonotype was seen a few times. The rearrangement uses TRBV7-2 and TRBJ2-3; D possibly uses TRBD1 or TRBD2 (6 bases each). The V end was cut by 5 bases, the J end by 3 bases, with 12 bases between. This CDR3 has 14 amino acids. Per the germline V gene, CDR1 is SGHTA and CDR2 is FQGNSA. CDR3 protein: CASSATGRTDTQYF. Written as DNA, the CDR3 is TGTGCCAGCAGCGCAACAGGGAGGACAGATACGCAGTATTTT.